A single sample is the source of the 30 T cell receptor beta chains below, sequenced in a study of blood T cells in healthy people across ages. A sample-barcoded 5' primer and a J-beta primer mix were used in a second PCR of roughly 7 to 12 cycles. Each CDR3 protein is one row after TCRdb ran MiXCR on the 5' RACE reads. The data hold 950,000 to 1,200,000 distinct CDR3 sequences, with 30% to 40% observed a single time. Sequencing was carried out using blood. The source is a man aged 18 to 30 in good health.

The table lists this clonotype with a few counts. V gene TRBV20-1 combines with J gene TRBJ1-1; D is ambiguous. The CDR3 is 11 amino acids. Germline V gene sequence: CDR1 DFQATT, CDR2 SNEGSKA (reference sequence). Between the trimmed V and J ends, which lost 6 bases and 2 bases, there was a span of 7 bases. CDR3 loop: CSARHNTEAFF. In DNA form, the CDR3 reads TGCAGTGCACGACACAACACTGAAGCTTTCTTT.

This chain links TRBV9 with TRBJ1-1; D is ambiguous. The V end was cut by 4 bases, the J end by 2 bases, with 15 bases between. Germline V lookup: CDR1 SGDLS, CDR2 YYNGEE. The CDR3 loop spans 15 amino acids. CDR3 amino acids: CASSLEHSINTEAFF. The CDR3 nucleotides are TGTGCCAGCAGCCTAGAGCACTCAATAAACACTGAAGCTTTCTTT.

This clonotype appeared a few times. The rearrangement joins TRBV7-8 to TRBJ2-2; either TRBD1 or TRBD2 may fit D (5 bases each). Germline V gene sequence: CDR1 SGHVS, CDR2 FQNEAQ. V was clipped by 7 bases and J by 0 bases, with 12 bases between them. The CDR3 has 15 residues. CDR3 sequence: CASNQGRSNTGELFF. DNA of the CDR3: TGTGCCAGCAACCAGGGACGGTCGAACACCGGGGAGCTGTTTTTT.

This clonotype was counted between two and nine times. The chain recombines TRBV20-1 with TRBJ1-6; D may be TRBD1 (6 bases). Germline loops: CDR1 DFQATT, CDR2 SNEGSKA (reference sequence). The CDR3 runs to 13 residues. Trimming removed 5 bases at V and 8 bases at J, with 13 bases between. The CDR3 DNA reads as TGCAGTGCTCGTGGACAGATTGATTCACCCCTCCACTTT. Protein sequence: CSARGQIDSPLHF.

As concerns this clonotype: Relative to the germline gene, one junction end is altered; a read error may explain this. The chain links TRBV6-6 to TRBJ2-1; TRBD1 matches 7 bases. The CDR3 totals 17 residues. CDR1 and CDR2 from the germline V gene are MNHNY and SVGAGI (reference sequence). CDR3 nucleotide sequence: TGTTCCAGCAGTTCTGGGGTACGACAGGGTCCCTACAATGAGCAGTTCTTC. It is translated as CSSSSGVRQGPYNEQFF.

This clonotype was seen only a few times. The gene calls are TRBV29-1 and TRBJ2-7; D is perhaps TRBD1 or TRBD2 (5 bases each). This CDR3 has 15 amino acids. Trimming took 0 bases from V and 7 from J, leaving 19 bases between them. Per the germline V gene, CDR1 is SQVTM and CDR2 is ANQGSEA. CDR3 nucleotides: TGCAGCGTTGAAGACTCCGACAGCGGATTGGTGGAGCAGTACTTC. This sequence encodes CSVEDSDSGLVEQYF.

DNA of the CDR3: TGTGCCAGCAGTTTATCGTTCAGGGGGAGTACTGAAGCTTTCTTT. Translating gives CASSLSFRGSTEAFF. The chain recombines TRBV27 with TRBJ1-1; 7 nucleotides agree with TRBD1. The trim removed 0 bases at V and 5 bases at J, leaving 6 bases unmatched. This CDR3 is 15 amino acids long. Germline lookup yields CDR1 MNHEY and CDR2 SMNVEV (reference sequence).

This clonotype was observed a handful of times. DNA for the CDR3: TGCAGCGCGCCTGGGGAGGGGGCGCCCAATGAGCAGTTCTTC. Translation gives CSAPGEGAPNEQFF. The gene calls are TRBV29-1 and TRBJ2-1; TRBD1 or TRBD2 may be the D gene (7 bases each). Germline V gene lookup returns CDR1 SQVTM and CDR2 ANQGSEA. This CDR3 spans 14 amino acids. Trimming took off 7 bases at V and 6 bases at J, with 19 bases between the two ends.

This clonotype was seen more than once but under ten times. The chain employs TRBV11-2 and TRBJ2-7; no reliable D call. The CDR3 is made up of 13 amino acids. Trimming left V 11 bases short and J 1 base short, with 15 bases between. CDR1 and CDR2 from the germline V gene are SGHAT and FQNNGV. DNA of the CDR3: TGTGCCGCCCGACGTGACGGGTCCTACGAGCAGTACTTC. It encodes CAARRDGSYEQYF.

The chain employs TRBV6-6 and TRBJ2-5; tentative D call: TRBD1 (5 bases). Germline-derived CDR1 and CDR2 are MNHNY and SVGAGI (reference sequence). The CDR3 spans 16 residues. V lost 0 bases and J 4 bases, leaving 15 bases between the germline ends. CDR3 DNA sequence: TGTGCCAGCAGTTACTCTGCCCGGCAGGGCGGAGAGACCCAGTACTTC. The encoded protein is CASSYSARQGGETQYF.

This clonotype was counted a single time. V and J are TRBV10-3 and TRBJ1-3; D perhaps matches TRBD1 (5 bases). This CDR3 has 15 residues. The V end was cut by 3 bases, the J end by 2 bases, with 11 bases between. The germline V gene has CDR1 ENHRY and CDR2 SYGVKD. DNA of the CDR3: TGTGCCATCAGTGACCTGCGGACAACTGGAAACACCATATATTTT. This encodes CAISDLRTTGNTIYF.

The rearrangement uses TRBV3-1 and TRBJ1-5; a weak D match, TRBD1 (5 bases). V was trimmed by 1 base and J by 3 bases, leaving 7 bases between them. Per the germline V gene, CDR1 is LGHDT and CDR2 is YNNKEL (reference sequence). The CDR3 is 14 amino acids. The CDR3 spells CASSQGRDNQPQHF. CDR3 coding DNA: TGTGCCAGCAGCCAAGGCAGGGACAATCAGCCCCAGCATTTT.

This clonotype was observed a few times. The chain joins TRBV12-3 or TRBV12-4 to TRBJ1-2, with TRBD1 as a possible D gene (5 bases). The CDR3 runs 12 residues. Trimming shortened V by 8 bases and J by 8 bases, and 15 bases separated the two germline ends. This chain's CDR3 is CASLKGEGGYTF. The CDR3 DNA is TGTGCCAGCTTGAAAGGGGAGGGGGGCTACACCTTC.

In the case of this clonotype: The junction does not match germline at one end; this may be a read error. The chain combines TRBV12-3 or TRBV12-4 with TRBJ1-6; possibly TRBD1 for D (6 bases). The CDR3 length is 16 residues. CDR3 residues: CASRSDTGFRNSPPHF. CDR3 nucleotide sequence: TGTGCCAGCAGGTCCGATACAGGGTTCAGGAATTCACCCCCCCACTTT.

The V and J genes are TRBV2 and TRBJ1-1; D is unclear. The ends were cut back, 8 bases at V and 5 bases at J, with 24 bases in the middle. CDR1 SNHLY and CDR2 FYNNEI come from the germline V gene. This CDR3 is 16 amino acids long. The CDR3 spells CASHPISQTRETEAFF. The CDR3, as DNA: TGTGCCAGCCACCCGATTAGTCAAACAAGGGAGACTGAAGCTTTCTTT.

The V call is TRBV3-1, the J call TRBJ1-5; D is possibly TRBD1 (5 bases). CDR1 and CDR2 from the germline V gene are LGHDT and YNNKEL (reference sequence). This CDR3 region has 16 residues. V was pared by 6 bases and J by 0 bases, with 15 bases between. The CDR3 sequence: CASSSGGGVSNQPQHF. The CDR3 bases are TGTGCCAGCAGTTCAGGTGGAGGGGTTAGCAATCAGCCCCAGCATTTT.

The table lists this clonotype with a few counts. The V and J genes are TRBV4-3 and TRBJ2-5, with D possibly called TRBD1 or TRBD2 (5 bases each). The CDR3 runs to 14 residues. Germline loops: CDR1 LGHNA, CDR2 YSLEER. With 0 bases removed from V and 11 bases from J, the gap between germline ends came to 16 bases. The CDR3 DNA follows: TGCGCCAGCAGCCAAGAGGGGGAGAGGGGTACTCAGTACTTC. Its protein product is CASSQEGERGTQYF.

This chain connects TRBV10-3 to TRBJ1-1; 7 bases are a match to TRBD1. Losses at the gene ends were 1 base for V and 1 base for J; bases not matched to a gene: 6. This CDR3 comprises 16 residues. Looked up from germline, CDR1 is ENHRY and CDR2 is SYGVKD. CDR3 sequence: CAISEWGTAGNTEAFF. The CDR3, as DNA: TGTGCCATCAGTGAGTGGGGGACAGCCGGGAACACTGAAGCTTTCTTT.

The chain joins TRBV7-2 to TRBJ2-2; D is possibly TRBD2 (7 bases). CDR1 and CDR2 from the germline V gene are SGHTA and FQGNSA. There are 16 residues in the CDR3. The V and J ends lost 2 bases and 1 base respectively, with 11 bases between them. The CDR3 DNA is TGTGCCAGCAGCTTATGGGGGGGCGAGAACACCGGGGAGCTGTTTTTT. Protein product: CASSLWGGENTGELFF.

This chain connects TRBV7-2 to TRBJ1-1; D is ambiguous. V lost 8 bases and J lost 5, with 6 bases in between. The CDR3 totals 10 residues. From germline, CDR1 is SGHTA and CDR2 FQGNSA. The CDR3 region has the DNA TGTGCCAGCGGTCGAACTGAAGCTTTCTTT. Protein: CASGRTEAFF. The full variable domain, rest sourced from reference TRBV7-2 and TRBJ1-1, is GAGVSQSPSNKVTEKGKDVELRCDPISGHTALYWYRQSLGQGLEFLIYFQGNSAPDKSGLPSDRFSAERTGGSVSTLTIQRTQQEDSAVYLCASGRTEAFFGQGTRLTVV.

DNA for the CDR3: TGTGCCAGCAGCCTAGGATCGAACTCTGGAAACACCATATATTTT. Residues: CASSLGSNSGNTIYF. J is TRBJ1-3 and V is TRBV14; D gene uncertain. V shed 4 bases and J shed 0 bases, with 10 bases lying between them. The CDR3 length is 15 residues. Germline V gives CDR1 SGHDN, CDR2 FVKESK.

The chain combines TRBV7-2 with TRBJ2-3; 8 positions agree with TRBD2. Germline V CDR1 and CDR2: SGHTA, FQGNSA. The ends lost 3 bases at V and 6 bases at J; junction bases unmatched: 11. The CDR3 covers 16 residues. In nucleotides, the CDR3 is TGTGCCAGCAGCTTCACAGTCGGGGGGGTCACGGATACGCAGTATTTT. Translated, it gives CASSFTVGGVTDTQYF. Full variable domain (remainder filled in from reference TRBV7-2 and TRBJ2-3): GAGVSQSPSNKVTEKGKDVELRCDPISGHTALYWYRQSLGQGLEFLIYFQGNSAPDKSGLPSDRFSAERTGGSVSTLTIQRTQQEDSAVYLCASSFTVGGVTDTQYFGPGTRLTVL.

The chain has TRBV2 and TRBJ2-3; 7 nucleotides align to TRBD1. CDR3 length: 16 residues. V dropped 5 bases and J dropped 1; count of bases not matched to a gene: 9. Germline-derived CDR1 and CDR2 are SNHLY and FYNNEI. Written as DNA, the CDR3 is TGTGCCAGCAGTTGGTTCGGACAGGTTCGCACAGATACGCAGTATTTT. Protein sequence: CASSWFGQVRTDTQYF.

This chain uses TRBV27 with TRBJ2-7; D might be TRBD1 (5 bases). V gave up 5 bases and J gave up 3 bases, with 14 bases separating them. This CDR3 has 14 amino acids. The germline gives CDR1 MNHEY, CDR2 SMNVEV (reference sequence). CDR3 amino acids: CASSPTGTDYEQYF. CDR3 DNA sequence: TGTGCCAGCAGTCCCACAGGAACCGACTACGAGCAGTACTTC.

This chain connects TRBV6-2 or TRBV6-3 to TRBJ1-5; D is unclear. The CDR3 sequence is 14 residues long. CDR1 is MNHEY and CDR2 is SVGEGT in the germline V gene. V dropped 2 bases and J dropped 3 bases, with 8 bases sitting between them. The CDR3 DNA is TGTGCCAGCAGTTACCGGCAGAACAATCAGCCCCAGCATTTT. Its protein is CASSYRQNNQPQHF.

This clonotype was counted only a few times. This rearrangement joins TRBV28 to TRBJ1-2; the D is unclear. Germline V lookup: CDR1 MDHEN, CDR2 SYDVKM. The CDR3 length is 15 residues. The V gene lost 4 bases and the J gene lost 2 bases, with 14 bases spanning the gap. CDR3 residues: CASSSIAGRNYGYTF. The CDR3 region has the DNA TGTGCCAGCAGTTCCATCGCCGGGAGGAACTATGGCTACACCTTC.

This chain uses TRBV5-5 with TRBJ1-2; no clear D gene. The germline V gene encodes CDR1 SGHKS and CDR2 YYEKEE (reference sequence). V lost 0 bases and J 4 bases, leaving 22 bases between the germline ends. This CDR3 has 18 residues. This chain's CDR3 is CASSLAHMEALKTYGYTF. As DNA, the CDR3 is TGTGCCAGCAGCTTGGCCCATATGGAGGCCCTGAAAACCTATGGCTACACCTTC.

In its sample, this clonotype was seen a few times. The chain has TRBV6-5 and TRBJ1-4, with 8 bases aligning to TRBD1. After removal of 6 bases from V and 10 bases from J, the junction contained 16 bases not matched to a gene. This CDR3 is 16 amino acids long. Germline assignment: CDR1 MNHEY and CDR2 SVGAGI. CDR3 DNA: TGTGCCAGCAGCCCATCGACAGGGGAGGGCTTGATAAAACTGTTTTTT. This translates into CASSPSTGEGLIKLFF.

This clonotype was picked up a small number of times. V and J are TRBV7-2 and TRBJ2-3; 8 bases are a match to TRBD2. The V gene end was trimmed by 5 bases and the J gene end by 3 bases; junction bases not matched to a gene: 7. This CDR3 spans 15 amino acids. Germline CDR1 is SGHTA and CDR2 is FQGNSA. CDR3: CASSQAGASTDTQYF. CDR3 DNA sequence: TGTGCCAGCAGCCAAGCGGGGGCCAGTACAGATACGCAGTATTTT.

This clonotype was detected only once. The chain carries TRBV10-3 and TRBJ1-1; TRBD1 matches 9 bases. The CDR3 extends over 15 amino acids. V shed 7 bases, J shed 0 bases, and the junction held 6 bases outside the gene matches. Germline V gives CDR1 ENHRY, CDR2 SYGVKD. The CDR3 sequence is CAINKGTGMNTEAFF. The CDR3 DNA follows: TGTGCCATCAATAAGGGGACAGGGATGAACACTGAAGCTTTCTTT.